This TCR beta chain was found in a study of human T cells and chemical hapten exposure. The wider study: Minor pooled library volume differences mainly drove per-sample TCR yield variation.

V gave up 0 bases and J gave up 5 bases; unmatched junction bases: 8. Per germline, CDR1 LGHDT and CDR2 YNNKEL (reference sequence). The CDR3 is 16 residues long. Time point in this sample: patch test 3, about 24 weeks after DPC sensitization. The treatment denotes: therapeutic diphenylcyclopropenone sensitization with weekly scalp DPC. Library preparation tagged each individual cDNA molecule with a unique molecular identifier. TCRdb itself ran the RACE reads through MiXCR, one entry per CDR3 protein. Among about 52,000 distinct CDR3 sequences, roughly 10% were seen once, and the ten largest hold 15% to 20%. This clonotype was seen many times.

This chain joins TRBV3-1 and TRBJ2-5, with 8 positions matching TRBD2. Sequenced here: whole blood, sampled in connection with sensitization to the hapten diphenylcyclopropenone (DPC). This TCR came from a woman aged 40-49 years with alopecia areata. Some clones in this sample may be carry-over from other donors' samples. CDR3 nucleotides: TGTGCCAGCAGCCAAGATCTCCTAGCGGGTATGGAGACCCAGTACTTC. It translates to CASSQDLLAGMETQYF.